These T cell receptor beta chains were read from a single sample in a study of cytomegalovirus exposure and HLA in healthy donors. Clones were sequenced by immunoSEQ multiplex PCR, and TCRdb holds only the in-frame ones, with some missing. The sample records about 300,000 clones, 75% to 90% being singletons. The source material was PBMCs. Source of these receptors: a man aged 35 to 55 in good health and CMV-seropositive. Each CDR3 is given with its conserved first and last residue. The order of the fields is V gene, CDR3 protein.

V gene: TRBV19; CDR3 protein: CASSTGDRVWNEQFF
V gene: TRBV4-1; CDR3 protein: CASSLGGGSGNTGELFF
V gene: TRBV4-2; CDR3 protein: CASSQDRQGVNYGYTF
V gene: TRBV28; CDR3 protein: CASSFGLAGGSQETQYF
V gene: TRBV2; CDR3 protein: CASSAQRTGGFGAGELFF
V gene: TRBV7-6; CDR3 protein: CASSLGDSFREKLFF
V gene: TRBV5-6; CDR3 protein: CASSLRFDARGGYTF
V gene: TRBV7-6; CDR3 protein: CASSGVTSGSPTNTGELFF
V gene: TRBV7-2; CDR3 protein: CASSQQETQYF
V gene: TRBV7-9; CDR3 protein: CASSSLGGTNQPQHF
V gene: TRBV28; CDR3 protein: CASRQGSTDTQYF
V gene: TRBV28; CDR3 protein: CASSPGWRERGNEQFF
V gene: TRBV30; CDR3 protein: CAWSGELGHEQFF
V gene: TRBV4-1; CDR3 protein: CASRQPGGNEQFF
V gene: TRBV19; CDR3 protein: CASSSYAINEQFF
V gene: TRBV5-6; CDR3 protein: CASSLPAGVAYEQYF
V gene: TRBV4-1; CDR3 protein: CASSQGTTGVFRNQPQHF
V gene: TRBV5-1; CDR3 protein: CASSLMDRGLGGYTF
V gene: TRBV5-1; CDR3 protein: CASSLDSQETQYF
V gene: TRBV7-2; CDR3 protein: CASSSYYNEQFF
V gene: TRBV4-1; CDR3 protein: CASSHPLLGNTEAFF
V gene: TRBV28; CDR3 protein: CASSPGTAHYEQYF
V gene: TRBV5-8; CDR3 protein: CASSWLLTGELFF
V gene: TRBV28; CDR3 protein: CASSQVGGVTDTQYF
V gene: TRBV6-1; CDR3 protein: CASSEFLTYEQYF
V gene: TRBV27; CDR3 protein: CASSQTLSYNSPLHF
V gene: TRBV7-9; CDR3 protein: CASSSGLAGGREQYF
V gene: TRBV6-1; CDR3 protein: CASRSYGTGRQPQHF
V gene: TRBV10-1; CDR3 protein: CASRESGASTDTQYF
V gene: TRBV28; CDR3 protein: CASSPTSGTDNEQFF
V gene: TRBV11-2; CDR3 protein: CASSSGTDPGAFF
V gene: TRBV10-3; CDR3 protein: CAISDHSGTSTDTQYF
V gene: TRBV28; CDR3 protein: CASSFSSGAGRETQYF
V gene: TRBV6-1; CDR3 protein: CASSVTGGVGYTF
V gene: TRBV28; CDR3 protein: CASSLSAGGMGEQYF
V gene: TRBV4-2; CDR3 protein: CASSQEGTDYSYEQYF
V gene: TRBV7-8; CDR3 protein: CASSPQGFYGYTF
V gene: TRBV2; CDR3 protein: CASSEGGSARNEQFF
V gene: TRBV2; CDR3 protein: CASSGGLGSYEQYF
V gene: TRBV5-1; CDR3 protein: CASSPLGGLGLNTEAFF
V gene: TRBV9; CDR3 protein: CASRTHPGDGNTIYF
V gene: TRBV7-2; CDR3 protein: CASSVGTSGTYEQYF
V gene: TRBV7-6; CDR3 protein: CASSPEGQLREQYF
V gene: TRBV23-1; CDR3 protein: CASTPGDRTGNTYEQYF
V gene: TRBV28; CDR3 protein: CASSLTDRGEETQYF
V gene: TRBV2; CDR3 protein: CASTNYNEQFF
V gene: TRBV4-1; CDR3 protein: CASSPYVEMAEAFF
V gene: TRBV18; CDR3 protein: CASSEGQQETQYF
V gene: TRBV4-3; CDR3 protein: CASSQSFRGEQYF
V gene: TRBV7-9; CDR3 protein: CASSLAGVRETQYF
V gene: TRBV2; CDR3 protein: CASSDGLKDTQYF
V gene: TRBV5-1; CDR3 protein: CASSWGEGGNEQFF
V gene: TRBV5-1; CDR3 protein: CASSPRDNHYEQYF
V gene: TRBV4-1; CDR3 protein: CASSPAVSYNEQFF